One and the same sample provided the 2 T cell receptor beta chains below, sequenced in a study of OX40 agonist ivuxolimab in advanced cancers. Libraries were built with the immunoSEQ multiplex PCR assay. Held by TCRdb, this immuneACCESS table contains in-frame sequences only and omits some clones. Under half of the omission traces to an unresolved V gene where checked; the cause of the rest is unknown. Within this sample are 45,000 to 60,000 clones, with 91% of them counted one time only. Around 13% of the sample is taken by the ten largest. Sequencing was performed on CD4+ or CD8+ T cells sorted from blood, taken in a trial of the OX40 agonist ivuxolimab. The receptors here all came from an adult with an advanced solid tumor such as melanoma, head and neck, liver or kidney cancer.

V and J are TRBV11-2 and TRBJ1-3, with 10 bases lining up with TRBD1. Germline-derived CDR1 and CDR2 are SGHAT and FQNNGV. The trim removed 5 bases at V and 4 bases at J, leaving 11 bases unmatched. This CDR3 is 17 amino acids long. CDR3: CASSLRQGARYGNTIYF. The CDR3 region has the DNA TGTGCCAGCAGCCTTCGACAGGGGGCGCGGTACGGAAACACCATATATTTT.

The chain is built from TRBV9 and TRBJ2-3, with 11 bases lining up with TRBD2. This CDR3 has 15 residues. Germline V lookup: CDR1 SGDLS, CDR2 YYNGEE. Unmatched junction bases numbered 1, after V lost 2 bases and J lost 2 bases. In DNA, the CDR3 is TGTGCCAGCAGCGTTAGCGGGAGGGCCACAGATACGCAGTATTTT. Its protein product is CASSVSGRATDTQYF. The variable domain in full, completed from reference TRBV9 and TRBJ2-3, reads DSGVTQTPKHLITATGQRVTLRCSPRSGDLSVYWYQQSLDQGLQFLIQYYNGEERAKGNILERFSAQQFPDLHSELNLSSLELGDSALYFCASSVSGRATDTQYFGPGTRLTVL.